This T cell receptor beta chain was identified during a study of human T cells and chemical hapten exposure. Study-wide findings and caveats: Once DPC sensitization occurred, TCRs above 1 in 1000 frequency showed no change.

The CDR3 runs 13 residues. The V gene lost 3 bases and the J gene lost 6 bases, with 11 bases spanning the gap. Germline loops: CDR1 SEHNR, CDR2 FQNEAQ (reference sequence). TCRdb processed the RACE reads anew with MiXCR; each CDR3 protein has one entry. Altogether about 80,000 distinct CDR3 sequences are present, about 14% being singletons, with the ten largest covering about 4.9%. The time point was: pre-sensitization, week 0. Indicated treatment: therapeutic diphenylcyclopropenone sensitization with weekly scalp DPC. This clonotype was counted only a few times. What it binds is not known. V gene TRBV7-9 combines with J gene TRBJ1-2; D might be TRBD1 (5 bases). The source material was whole blood, sampled in connection with sensitization to the hapten diphenylcyclopropenone (DPC). The receptor comes from a woman in her fifties or sixties with alopecia areata. Some clones in this sample may be carry-over from other donors' samples. The CDR3 is CASSLGQSDGYTF. CDR3 coding DNA: TGTGCCAGCAGCTTGGGGCAGTCAGATGGCTACACCTTC.